The 12 T cell receptor beta chains reported below all come from one sample, sequenced in a study of OX40 agonist ivuxolimab in advanced cancers. The table came from immunoSEQ multiplex PCR; TCRdb's copy has only in-frame clones and leaves some out. The table includes approximately 34,000 clones, 88% detected once. The sample consisted of CD4+ or CD8+ T cells sorted from blood, taken in a trial of the OX40 agonist ivuxolimab. The receptors originated from an adult with an advanced solid tumor such as melanoma, head and neck, liver or kidney cancer.

This clone was seen only once. The chain combines TRBV30 with TRBJ1-2; D gene ambiguous. Germline V lookup: CDR1 GTSNPN, CDR2 SVGIG (reference sequence). V shed 2 bases and J shed 4 bases, with 11 bases lying between them. The CDR3 length is 13 residues. The CDR3 loop is CAWSHGPSYGYTF. The CDR3 DNA reads TGTGCCTGGAGTCATGGACCAAGCTATGGCTACACCTTC.

The rearrangement links TRBV6-5 to TRBJ1-1; D gene ambiguous. Germline CDR1 reads MNHEY; CDR2 reads SVGAGI. V was clipped by 5 bases and J by 4 bases, with 11 bases between them. The CDR3 has 13 amino acids. The CDR3 sequence is CASSSIGTTEAFF. The CDR3 DNA sequence: TGTGCCAGCAGTAGTATAGGTACCACTGAAGCTTTCTTT.

The chain carries TRBV19 and TRBJ2-7; tentatively, D is TRBD1 or TRBD2 (5 bases each). CDR1 is LNHDA and CDR2 is SQIVND in the germline V gene (reference sequence). Trimming cost V 10 bases and J 5 bases, with 21 bases left between them. This CDR3 comprises 14 residues. CDR3 sequence (DNA): TGTGCCATAGACGGTGGGGGAATAGTAAACGAGCAGTACTTC. Its translation: CAIDGGGIVNEQYF.

This chain links TRBV5-1 with TRBJ2-1, with D hard to call. This CDR3 is built from 15 residues. V was trimmed by 0 bases and J by 2 bases, leaving 9 bases between them. Germline-derived CDR1 and CDR2 are SGHRS and YFSETQ. CDR3 DNA: TGCGCCAGCAGCTTGGAGCACGTCACCTACAATGAGCAGTTCTTC. Translation gives CASSLEHVTYNEQFF.

The chain couples TRBV7-6 to TRBJ2-7, with 7 bases identical to TRBD1. This CDR3 comprises 16 residues. From germline, CDR1 is SGHVS and CDR2 FNYEAQ. V shed 5 bases and J 0 bases; nucleotides not matched to a gene: 10. Here the CDR3 DNA reads TGTGCCAGCAGCCACGGGACAGCCGGAAGCTCCTACGAGCAGTACTTC. It encodes CASSHGTAGSSYEQYF.

V and J are TRBV18 and TRBJ2-7, with D possibly being TRBD1 (5 bases). This CDR3 spans 12 amino acids. V was cut by 6 bases and J by 2 bases, with 8 bases left in between. Germline CDR1 is KGHSH and CDR2 is LQKENI. DNA for the CDR3: TGTGCCAGCTCCGACAGTACCTACGAGCAGTACTTC. Amino acids: CASSDSTYEQYF.

This clone was seen once. The rearrangement links TRBV6-5 to TRBJ2-5, with 9 positions matching TRBD1. The CDR3 has 15 residues. CDR1 MNHEY and CDR2 SVGAGI come from the germline V gene. V shed 0 bases and J 4 bases; nucleotides not matched to a gene: 3. CDR3 DNA sequence: TGTGCCAGCAGTTACTCGACAGGGGGAGGAGAGACCCAGTACTTC. This codes for CASSYSTGGGETQYF.

The chain couples TRBV9 to TRBJ2-7; 7 bases match TRBD1. The CDR3 loop spans 14 amino acids. V lost 0 bases and J lost 4; bases outside the gene matches: 4. CDR1 and CDR2 (germline): SGDLS, YYNGEE. The CDR3 sequence: CASSVGGQVYEQYF. The DNA for the CDR3 is TGTGCCAGCAGCGTAGGAGGACAGGTGTACGAGCAGTACTTC.

This sequence joins TRBV12-5 and TRBJ1-5, with no clear D. This CDR3 is built from 17 residues. Germline CDR1 LGHNT, CDR2 FRNRAP. Trimming removed 0 bases at V and 5 bases at J, with 17 bases between. CDR3 nucleotide sequence: TGTGCTAGTGGTTTGGTACCAGTGGCGGAGACTCATCAGCCCCAGCATTTT. Its translation is CASGLVPVAETHQPQHF.

The chain is built from TRBV5-1 and TRBJ1-2; possibly TRBD1 for D (5 bases). The V and J ends lost 0 bases and 0 bases respectively, with 9 bases between them. Germline V gene sequence: CDR1 SGHRS, CDR2 YFSETQ. The CDR3 spans 15 residues. CDR3 amino acids: CASSLAGGANYGYTF. The CDR3 coding sequence is TGCGCCAGCAGCTTGGCCGGGGGGGCTAACTATGGCTACACCTTC.

The J gene is TRBJ1-5, the V gene TRBV6-6; unclear D gene. Germline assignment: CDR1 MNHNY and CDR2 SVGAGI (reference sequence). This CDR3 is 14 amino acids long. V lost 7 bases to trimming and J lost 3 bases, with 13 bases between them. The DNA of the CDR3 is TGTGCCAGCATCCCTTTAGAGCCCAATCAGCCCCAGCATTTT. Amino acids: CASIPLEPNQPQHF.

The chain has TRBV7-9 and TRBJ2-5; 7 bases are shared with TRBD1. TRBJ2-7 explains the end of the DNA better; the J call may be wrong. The germline gives CDR1 SEHNR, CDR2 FQNEAQ (reference sequence). The CDR3 is 14 residues long. This CDR3 reads CASSHRDRFYEQYF. The DNA of the CDR3 is TGTGCCAGCAGCCACCGGGACAGATTCTACGAGCAGTACTTC.